This T cell receptor beta chain is from a study of molecular identifiers for immune sequencing clone quantification. Whole-study results and caveats: In naive cells, under 1% of molecules belonged to clones above 20 RNA copies, against over 98% in effector cells.

Using 10%, 30% or 50% RNA, naive CD8 libraries were derived from 20,000 to 1,000,000 sorted cells. This clonotype has ten or more counts. The antigen remains unidentified. Previously described methods with listed TCR primers produced the bulk TCR libraries. TCRdb processed the PCR reads anew with MiXCR; each CDR3 protein has one entry. The profile covers 65,000 to 70,000 distinct CDR3 sequences, with roughly 20% appearing a single time and over 1.3% taken by the ten largest. The specimen was naive CD8+ T cells from blood, with Jurkat cell RNA spiked in. Subset noted: FACS-sorted CD8+CD4-CCR7+CD45RA+ naive T cells. This clonotype was obtained from a human donor in good health. Some libraries in this study had Jurkat cell RNA spiked in.

The CDR3 is CASSFSGRPRELFF. CDR3 sequence (DNA): TGTGCCAGCAGCTTTAGCGGGAGGCCCCGGGAGCTGTTTTTT. This rearrangement joins TRBV7-8 to TRBJ2-2; 10 bases match TRBD2. Unmatched junction bases numbered 4, after V lost 3 bases and J lost 9 bases. From germline, CDR1 is SGHVS and CDR2 FQNEAQ. The CDR3 covers 14 residues.